Following are 26 T cell receptor beta chains from one sample sequenced in a study of blood T cells in healthy people across ages. The authors ran a second PCR of about 6 to 12 cycles using a sample-barcoded 5' primer and a J-beta primer mix. TCRdb redid the calling of the 5' RACE reads with MiXCR, one entry per CDR3 protein. The data contain 1.5 million to 2 million distinct CDR3 sequences, around half of them singletons. Material for sequencing was blood. All receptors come from a woman aged 40-49 years in good health.

V is TRBV4-3 and J is TRBJ2-5; D may be TRBD2 (5 bases). Germline V lookup: CDR1 LGHNA, CDR2 YSLEER. This CDR3 region has 15 residues. V lost 1 base and J lost 11, with 20 bases in between. In DNA, the CDR3 is TGCGCCAGCAGCCAAGGGACCCTGTCTGTGAGGGAGCAGTACTTC. Translating it yields CASSQGTLSVREQYF.

The chain recombines TRBV24-1 with TRBJ2-2; no clear D gene. The CDR3 totals 13 residues. V was trimmed by 5 bases and J by 0 bases, leaving 3 bases between them. Germline V CDR1 and CDR2: KGHDR, SFDVKD. The CDR3 region has the DNA TGTGCCACCAGTGGCCCGAACACCGGGGAGCTGTTTTTT. As protein: CATSGPNTGELFF.

The V gene is TRBV7-9, the J gene TRBJ1-2, with TRBD1 as a possible D gene (6 bases). The CDR3 has 14 amino acids. V lost 8 bases and J lost 4, with 17 bases in between. Germline loops: CDR1 SEHNR, CDR2 FQNEAQ (reference sequence). In DNA form, the CDR3 reads TGTGCCAGCGCGACGGATGGCAGGGGCTATGGCTACACCTTC. Amino acids: CASATDGRGYGYTF.

V is TRBV20-1 and J is TRBJ2-1, with D perhaps matching TRBD2 (6 bases). Germline-derived CDR1 and CDR2 are DFQATT and SNEGSKA (reference sequence). V was trimmed by 3 bases and J by 5 bases, leaving 11 bases between them. This CDR3 contains 13 residues. In nucleotides, the CDR3 is TGCAGTGCTAGTTGGAGGGTGAACAATGAGCAGTTCTTC. This sequence encodes CSASWRVNNEQFF.

The chain joins TRBV29-1 to TRBJ1-2; TRBD1 agrees at 7 bases. The germline CDR1 and CDR2 sequences are SQVTM and ANQGSEA. The CDR3 is 12 amino acids. V was pared by 4 bases and J by 5 bases, with 4 bases of the junction left unmatched. The CDR3 region is CSVVTGEYGYTF. CDR3 DNA: TGCAGCGTTGTAACAGGGGAGTATGGCTACACCTTC.

This chain connects TRBV12-3 or TRBV12-4 to TRBJ2-7; D could derive from TRBD1 or TRBD2 (5 bases each). The CDR3 has 13 residues. Trimming took off 6 bases at V and 5 bases at J, with 14 bases between the two ends. CDR3 sequence reads: CASSHLMGDEQYF. The CDR3 coding sequence is TGTGCCAGCAGCCATCTAATGGGGGACGAGCAGTACTTC.

The chain employs TRBV12-3 or TRBV12-4 and TRBJ1-2, with TRBD1 identical over 7 bases. CDR3 size: 12 residues. The trim removed 6 bases at V and 7 bases at J, leaving 5 bases unmatched. This CDR3 reads CASSTGVSGYTF. CDR3 DNA sequence: TGTGCCAGCAGCACAGGGGTTTCTGGCTACACCTTC.

The J gene is TRBJ2-7, the V gene TRBV20-1, with TRBD1 as a possible D gene (6 bases). This CDR3 contains 12 residues. V shed 5 bases and J shed 10 bases, with 18 bases lying between them. Germline lookup yields CDR1 DFQATT and CDR2 SNEGSKA (reference sequence). CDR3 nucleotide sequence: TGCAGTGCTTCTCGTACAGGGAAAACCCAGTACTTC. Amino acids: CSASRTGKTQYF.

DNA for the CDR3: TGCAGCGTTGAAATAGTCAACACAGATACGCAGTATTTT. As protein: CSVEIVNTDTQYF. V gene TRBV29-1 combines with J gene TRBJ2-3; D unclear. The germline gives CDR1 SQVTM, CDR2 ANQGSEA. V was trimmed by 2 bases and J by 2 bases, leaving 8 bases between them. This CDR3 comprises 13 residues.

J is TRBJ2-5 and V is TRBV12-3 or TRBV12-4; TRBD2 aligns across 9 bases. The CDR3 is 16 amino acids. The junction had 14 bases not matched to a gene; V was cut back by 4 bases and J by 8 bases. The CDR3 sequence is CASSSPRNSGGVTQYF. The CDR3 coding sequence is TGTGCCAGCAGTTCACCCCGTAATAGCGGGGGTGTAACCCAGTACTTC.

The chain carries TRBV27 and TRBJ2-5; 8 bases fit TRBD1. Germline CDR1 and CDR2: MNHEY and SMNVEV (reference sequence). The V gene end was trimmed by 2 bases and the J gene end by 1 base; junction bases not matched to a gene: 6. This CDR3 has 16 residues. CDR3 sequence reads: CASSLLTGGVQETQYF. CDR3 nucleotide sequence: TGTGCCAGCAGTTTACTTACAGGGGGAGTCCAAGAGACCCAGTACTTC.

The chain recombines TRBV28 with TRBJ1-2, with 7 bases lining up with TRBD1. Germline CDR1 MDHEN, CDR2 SYDVKM. The CDR3 extends over 15 amino acids. The ends lost 5 bases at V and 2 bases at J; junction bases unmatched: 8. This CDR3 reads CASSETGWGNYGYTF. In DNA form, the CDR3 reads TGTGCCAGCAGTGAGACAGGGTGGGGAAACTATGGCTACACCTTC.

This clonotype was detected only a few times. The CDR3 here is CASSLRGSKRDTQYF. The CDR3 nucleotides read TGTGCCAGCAGCTTACGGGGGTCTAAAAGAGATACGCAGTATTTT. J is TRBJ2-3 and V is TRBV13, with D tentatively TRBD2 (6 bases). The V gene's germline CDR1 is PRHDT and CDR2 FYEKMQ (reference sequence). Deletions cut 2 bases from V and 5 bases from J, with 14 bases between. CDR3 length equals 15 residues.

In its sample, this clonotype was seen once. This rearrangement joins TRBV20-1 to TRBJ2-1, with 9 bases aligning to TRBD2. CDR1 and CDR2 (germline): DFQATT, SNEGSKA (reference sequence). After removal of 6 bases from V and 7 bases from J, the junction contained 10 bases not matched to a gene. This CDR3 spans 14 amino acids. The CDR3 is CSALGGLANNEQFF. The CDR3, as DNA: TGCAGTGCCCTGGGGGGACTAGCAAATAATGAGCAGTTCTTC.

The chain couples TRBV28 to TRBJ2-5; 13 bases match TRBD2. The DNA end is more similar to TRBJ2-7, so the J call may be wrong. Germline CDR1 MDHEN, CDR2 SYDVKM. The CDR3 contains 16 residues. CDR3 loop: CASRPPLAGGISEQYF. CDR3 DNA: TGTGCCAGCAGGCCCCCACTAGCGGGGGGGATAAGCGAGCAGTACTTC.

V gene TRBV20-1 combines with J gene TRBJ1-6, with D perhaps TRBD1 (6 bases). This CDR3 is 17 amino acids long. V was clipped by 0 bases and J by 1 base, with 13 bases between them. From germline, CDR1 is DFQATT and CDR2 SNEGSKA (reference sequence). For the CDR3, the DNA is TGCAGTGCTAGAGATGAGGGGGGTAAATCCTATAATTCACCCCTCCACTTT. It is translated as CSARDEGGKSYNSPLHF.

This clonotype was found a few times. The V and J genes are TRBV11-1 and TRBJ2-5; D not resolved. This CDR3 is 10 amino acids long. Trimming pared 9 bases from V and 6 bases from J, leaving 8 bases between. Germline assignment: CDR1 SGHAT and CDR2 FQDESV (reference sequence). The CDR3 loop reads CARVGQTQYF. The CDR3 DNA reads as TGTGCCAGAGTAGGGCAGACCCAGTACTTC.

This chain joins TRBV6-2 or TRBV6-3 and TRBJ2-1; TRBD1 matches 8 bases. Germline assignment: CDR1 MNHEY and CDR2 SVGEGT. The J segment lost 4 bases and the V segment lost 8 bases, leaving 10 bases of the junction unmatched. This CDR3 has 15 residues. CDR3 DNA: TGTGCCAGCGGAGACCGACAGGGGCCTTACAATGAGCAGTTCTTC. This sequence encodes CASGDRQGPYNEQFF.

The chain links TRBV7-2 to TRBJ2-6; D uncertain. The germline V and J ends were trimmed by 5 bases and 2 bases, with 10 bases remaining between them. CDR1 and CDR2 (germline): SGHTA, FQGNSA. The CDR3 extends over 15 amino acids. The chain's CDR3 is CASSPDLTGANVLTF. For the CDR3, the DNA is TGTGCCAGCAGCCCCGATCTCACTGGGGCCAACGTCCTGACTTTC.

This chain uses TRBV7-2 with TRBJ2-5, with D tentatively TRBD2 (7 bases). Germline-derived CDR1 and CDR2 are SGHTA and FQGNSA. The CDR3 is 15 residues long. V lost 3 bases and J lost 5, with 16 bases in between. The CDR3 DNA follows: TGTGCCAGCAGCTTTGGGTGGGGGGGCCTCGAGACCCAGTACTTC. Protein: CASSFGWGGLETQYF.

There are a few counts of this clonotype. The rearrangement uses TRBV28 and TRBJ2-7, with D unresolved. The DNA matches TRBJ2-5 better at its end, which makes the J call doubtful. This CDR3 is built from 14 residues. Germline values: CDR1 MDHEN, CDR2 SYDVKM. The CDR3 reads CASNLPQAGETQYF. CDR3 DNA: TGTGCCAGCAACCTCCCGCAGGCAGGCGAGACCCAGTACTTC.

The rearrangement joins TRBV6-6 to TRBJ2-1, with D possibly matching TRBD2 (5 bases). Trimming removed 0 bases from V and 1 base from J, with 13 bases in between. Germline V gene lookup returns CDR1 MNHNY and CDR2 SVGAGI (reference sequence). This CDR3 is built from 17 residues. The CDR3 loop reads CASSYSRGKGSYNEQFF. The CDR3 region has the DNA TGTGCCAGCAGTTACTCGCGAGGGAAGGGTTCCTACAATGAGCAGTTCTTC.

This clonotype has more than one count but fewer than ten. This chain uses TRBV20-1 with TRBJ2-1; 11 nucleotides agree with TRBD2. Trimming took 5 bases from V and 4 from J; bases not matched to a gene: 4. Per germline, CDR1 DFQATT and CDR2 SNEGSKA (reference sequence). The CDR3 spans 14 residues. The CDR3 sequence is CSAPGTSGYNEQFF. DNA for the CDR3: TGCAGTGCTCCCGGGACTAGCGGTTACAATGAGCAGTTCTTC.

J is TRBJ2-1 and V is TRBV12-3 or TRBV12-4; D is unresolved. V was pared by 0 bases and J by 8 bases, with 11 bases between. This CDR3 is 14 amino acids long. The CDR3 DNA reads TGTGCCAGCAGTTTAGCGGCTTTGCGTGATGAGCAGTTCTTC. It encodes CASSLAALRDEQFF.

This chain uses TRBV28 with TRBJ2-5, with 11 bases matching TRBD2. This CDR3 is 16 amino acids long. CDR1 and CDR2 (germline): MDHEN, SYDVKM. J was trimmed by 4 bases and V by 8 bases; bases with no gene match: 12. The DNA for the CDR3 is TGTGCCAGCGGGCCGTCTAGCGGGGGGCGGGGAGAGACCCAGTACTTC. The encoded protein is CASGPSSGGRGETQYF.

This chain uses TRBV6-2 or TRBV6-3 with TRBJ1-5, with 7 bases fitting TRBD1. After removal of 9 bases from V and 0 bases from J, the junction contained 8 bases not matched to a gene. This CDR3 region has 15 residues. Germline CDR1 is MNHEY and CDR2 is SVGEGT. CDR3 DNA sequence: TGTGCCAGTCTACAGGGGCCCGGTAGCAATCAGCCCCAGCATTTT. It is translated as CASLQGPGSNQPQHF.